Below are 32 T cell receptor beta chains sequenced from a single sample in a study of a mutant IDH1 vaccine in newly diagnosed glioma. Sequenced by immunoSEQ multiplex PCR; TCRdb stores in-frame clones only, minus some. The table records over 45,000 clones, about 86% of them present only once. Which antigens these TCRs recognize remains unknown. Time point given: week 5, during vaccination. Doses of 300 ug of mutant IDH1 20-mer peptide were given with topical imiquimod. The sequences come from PBMCs, collected from a glioma patient whose treatment included an IDH1 peptide vaccine. Receptors were obtained from a woman aged 45 to 65 with glioma.

This chain joins TRBV18 and TRBJ2-3; TRBD1 is a possible D gene (6 bases). The ends were cut back, 3 bases at V and 2 bases at J, with 12 bases in the middle. In germline, CDR1 is KGHSH, CDR2 LQKENI. CDR3 size: 15 residues. CDR3 coding DNA: TGTGCCAGCTCACCGGGGGACACCTACACAGATACGCAGTATTTT. The encoded protein is CASSPGDTYTDTQYF.

The chain carries TRBV15 and TRBJ1-2; no clear D. Trimming stripped 0 bases from V and 0 bases from J, with 8 bases between. Germline V CDR1 and CDR2: LNHNV, YYDKDF (reference sequence). The CDR3 totals 15 residues. Here the CDR3 reads CATSRDSSANYGYTF. As DNA, the CDR3 is TGTGCCACCAGCAGAGATAGTTCGGCTAACTATGGCTACACCTTC.

Only one count was recorded for this clone. The chain has TRBV18 and TRBJ1-2; D perhaps matches TRBD1 (6 bases). The CDR3 contains 16 residues. Trimming removed 0 bases from V and 6 bases from J, with 17 bases in between. Per the germline V gene, CDR1 is KGHSH and CDR2 is LQKENI. The CDR3 bases are TGTGCCAGCTCACCACCGAGTACGGGGGCATACGATGGCTACACCTTC. It specifies CASSPPSTGAYDGYTF.

This clone was seen only once. V gene TRBV5-1 combines with J gene TRBJ1-2; D unresolved. Deletions cut 4 bases from V and 4 bases from J, with 8 bases between. The germline gives CDR1 SGHRS, CDR2 YFSETQ. The CDR3 is made up of 12 amino acids. CDR3 sequence (DNA): TGCGCCAGCAGCCCGGGCAGCTATGGCTACACCTTC. Residues: CASSPGSYGYTF.

The rearrangement links TRBV5-1 to TRBJ1-2; weak D call: TRBD1 (5 bases). Germline-derived CDR1 and CDR2 are SGHRS and YFSETQ. The CDR3 has 16 amino acids. The V end was cut by 5 bases, the J end by 6 bases, with 23 bases between. The CDR3 nucleotides are TGCGCCAGCAGAGGATCGGGGGTATGGGACTACGATGGCTACACCTTC. Protein product: CASRGSGVWDYDGYTF.

The J gene is TRBJ2-5, the V gene TRBV4-3, with a possible D match to TRBD1 (6 bases). Germline CDR1 is LGHNA and CDR2 is YSLEER. The CDR3 is made up of 17 amino acids. Trimming removed 1 base at V and 2 bases at J, with 17 bases between. The CDR3 is CASSQVFKGGAQETQYF. CDR3 DNA sequence: TGCGCCAGCAGCCAAGTGTTTAAAGGGGGAGCTCAAGAGACCCAGTACTTC.

This chain uses TRBV4-1 with TRBJ2-2; 7 bases line up with TRBD1. This CDR3 has 16 residues. Germline lookup yields CDR1 MGHRA and CDR2 YSYEKL. V lost 1 base, J lost 3 bases, and 5 bases stayed unmatched. The CDR3 loop is CASSQAVRGYTGELFF. The DNA of the CDR3 is TGCGCCAGCAGCCAAGCGGTCAGGGGGTACACCGGGGAGCTGTTTTTT.

The V call is TRBV6-4, the J call TRBJ1-1; 10 positions agree with TRBD1. The CDR3 length is 19 residues. Germline V lookup: CDR1 MRHNA, CDR2 SNTAGT. Unmatched junction bases numbered 18, after V lost 7 bases and J lost 1 base. The DNA for the CDR3 is TGTGCCAGCAATACCTCGACGATCGACAGGGGGCGCCGGAACACTGAAGCTTTCTTT. This codes for CASNTSTIDRGRRNTEAFF.

The rearrangement uses TRBV29-1 and TRBJ2-5, with 8 bases fitting TRBD1. J gave up 7 bases and V 3 bases, and 10 bases lay outside the gene matches. The CDR3 has 14 amino acids. Germline CDR1 SQVTM, CDR2 ANQGSEA. The CDR3 coding sequence is TGCAGCGTTGAGAGGACAGGGCCCCTGGTGACCCAGTACTTC. The encoded protein is CSVERTGPLVTQYF.

Note on this clone: Other DNA sequences from this sample encode an identical CDR3 as well. The J gene is TRBJ1-6, the V gene TRBV19; no reliable D call. The V end was cut by 2 bases, the J end by 8 bases, with 10 bases between. This CDR3 region has 14 residues. Germline V gene sequence: CDR1 LNHDA, CDR2 SQIVND (reference sequence). The CDR3 sequence is CASSITGEDSPLHF. The CDR3 nucleotides read TGTGCCAGTAGTATAACCGGGGAGGATTCACCCCTCCACTTT.

This chain joins TRBV10-2 and TRBJ2-1; 9 bases agree with TRBD2. The CDR3 contains 17 residues. V was pared by 1 base and J by 8 bases, with 12 bases of the junction left unmatched. CDR1 and CDR2 (germline): WSHSY, SAAADI. In nucleotides, the CDR3 is TGCGCCAGCAGTGAGTTCATAGCGGGGGCCAGGATCCATGAGCAGTTCTTC. Translating gives CASSEFIAGARIHEQFF.

The chain has TRBV7-2 and TRBJ1-5, with 7 nucleotides matching TRBD1. The CDR3 runs to 15 residues. With 5 bases clipped from V and 0 bases from J, the junction kept 4 bases outside the gene matches. Germline CDR1 SGHTA, CDR2 FQGNSA. In DNA, the CDR3 is TGTGCCAGCAGCCCCGGACAGGATAGCAATCAGCCCCAGCATTTT. Protein product: CASSPGQDSNQPQHF.

V is TRBV5-1 and J is TRBJ1-5; D is unresolved. V lost 0 bases to trimming and J lost 0 bases, with 4 bases between them. The germline V gene encodes CDR1 SGHRS and CDR2 YFSETQ. This CDR3 contains 14 residues. The CDR3 DNA follows: TGCGCCAGCAGCTTGGAGTATAGCAATCAGCCCCAGCATTTT. Amino acids: CASSLEYSNQPQHF.

The J gene is TRBJ1-2, the V gene TRBV6-1; no firm D call. V was cut by 2 bases and J by 8 bases, with 9 bases left in between. Germline values: CDR1 MNHNS, CDR2 SASEGT. The CDR3 runs 12 residues. The CDR3 coding sequence is TGTGCCAGCAGTGAATCAGGCATCGGCTACACCTTC. Translation gives CASSESGIGYTF.

This clone has only a few counts. The chain joins TRBV2 to TRBJ1-2, with D possibly TRBD1 on 5 matching bases. CDR3 size: 13 residues. V lost 5 bases and J 8 bases, leaving 15 bases between the germline ends. Germline loops: CDR1 SNHLY, CDR2 FYNNEI. CDR3 loop: CASSPGLGGGYTF. As DNA, the CDR3 is TGTGCCAGCAGTCCGGGCCTCGGGGGGGGCTACACCTTC.

The chain uses TRBV4-1 and TRBJ1-4, with D maybe TRBD1 (5 bases). Trimming pared 6 bases from V and 1 base from J, leaving 9 bases between. CDR1 MGHRA and CDR2 YSYEKL come from the germline V gene. CDR3 length: 14 residues. The CDR3 DNA reads TGCGCCAGCAGTCCTAGGGGAACTAATGAAAAACTGTTTTTT. This encodes CASSPRGTNEKLFF.

This clone was observed a few times. This rearrangement joins TRBV1 to TRBJ2-1; the D call of TRBD1 is as the table states it, not checked on the DNA. TRBV1 constitutes a pseudogene. CDR3 length: 17 amino acids. The CDR3 region is CTSSQDPRDRVGNEQFF. DNA of the CDR3: TGCACCAGCAGCCAGGATCCCCGGGACAGGGTTGGGAATGAGCAGTTCTTC.

V and J are TRBV5-1 and TRBJ2-7; D perhaps matches TRBD1 (7 bases). V lost 4 bases, J lost 6 bases, and 23 bases lay in between. The CDR3 length is 16 residues. From germline, CDR1 is SGHRS and CDR2 YFSETQ. As DNA, the CDR3 is TGCGCCAGCAGCATGGGCTGGGGACAGCGGGCGACCGAGCAGTACTTC. It specifies CASSMGWGQRATEQYF.

The rearrangement joins TRBV6-1 to TRBJ1-6, with no clear D. V lost 4 bases, J lost 3 bases, and 13 bases lay in between. Germline CDR1 and CDR2: MNHNS and SASEGT. CDR3 length: 16 residues. CDR3 nucleotide sequence: TGTGCCAGCAGTGCATCGTGGCAAGGCTATAATTCACCCCTCCACTTT. It translates to CASSASWQGYNSPLHF.

The chain combines TRBV7-9 with TRBJ2-7; D gene unclear. CDR3 size: 12 residues. Germline assignment: CDR1 SEHNR and CDR2 FQNEAQ (reference sequence). Trimming left V 4 bases short and J 3 bases short, with 7 bases between. In DNA, the CDR3 is TGTGCCAGCAGCTCCCTAATCTACGAGCAGTACTTC. Its protein is CASSSLIYEQYF.

As regards this clone: The junction does not match germline at one end; this may be a read error. The chain has TRBV5-4 and TRBJ2-5; TRBD2 agrees at 14 bases. Germline V gene sequence: CDR1 SGHNT, CDR2 YYREEE (reference sequence). The length of the CDR3 is 14 residues. The CDR3 region is CASTPTTSGGAVDF. CDR3 bases: TGTGCCAGCACTCCGACGACTAGCGGGGGGGCGGTTGACTTC.

J is TRBJ1-5 and V is TRBV27, with D unclear. The germline gives CDR1 MNHEY, CDR2 SMNVEV (reference sequence). Trimming removed 6 bases at V and 6 bases at J, with 9 bases between. The CDR3 is made up of 12 amino acids. The CDR3 protein is CASSNMGQPQHF. The CDR3 DNA sequence: TGTGCCAGCAGCAATATGGGTCAGCCCCAGCATTTT.

V usage is TRBV5-6 and J usage is TRBJ1-2; D unclear. Germline-derived CDR1 and CDR2 are SGHDT and YYEEEE. This CDR3 is built from 14 residues. The V gene lost 0 bases and the J gene lost 2 bases, with 8 bases spanning the gap. CDR3: CASSLEQLNYGYTF. The DNA of the CDR3 is TGTGCCAGCAGCTTGGAACAGCTCAACTATGGCTACACCTTC.

The chain employs TRBV28 and TRBJ1-3, with TRBD1 matching over 10 bases. Germline trimming cut 6 bases from V and 9 bases from J; bases unmatched to any gene: 29. The length of the CDR3 is 21 residues. Germline CDR1 reads MDHEN; CDR2 reads SYDVKM. This chain's CDR3 is CASRNAKRTGGLKFGESTIYF. CDR3 coding DNA: TGTGCCAGCAGAAACGCCAAGAGGACAGGGGGTTTGAAGTTCGGGGAAAGCACCATATATTTT.

The chain employs TRBV7-3 and TRBJ2-2; tentatively, D is TRBD1 or TRBD2 (6 bases each). Trimming took 5 bases from V and 7 from J, leaving 14 bases between them. Germline CDR1 reads SGHTA; CDR2 reads FQGTGA. CDR3 size: 14 residues. CDR3 nucleotide sequence: TGTGCCAGCAGCGCCTGGGGGGCCGGCGGGGAGCTGTTTTTT. It yields the protein CASSAWGAGGELFF. Filled out from reference TRBV7-3 and TRBJ2-2, the complete variable domain reads GAGVSQTPSNKVTEKGKYVELRCDPISGHTALYWYRQSLGQGPEFLIYFQGTGAADDSGLPNDRFFAVRPEGSVSTLKIQRTERGDSAVYLCASSAWGAGGELFFGEGSRLTVL.

The chain carries TRBV5-1 and TRBJ1-6; D gene uncertain. V was shortened by 2 bases and J by 0 bases, with 12 bases between the two germline ends. From germline, CDR1 is SGHRS and CDR2 YFSETQ. This CDR3 is 17 amino acids long. CDR3 protein: CASSFLPQISYNSPLHF. The CDR3 nucleotides are TGCGCCAGCAGCTTTTTACCTCAGATCTCCTATAATTCACCCCTCCACTTT. Supplemented by reference TRBV5-1 and TRBJ1-6, the full variable domain reads KAGVTQTPRYLIKTRGQQVTLSCSPISGHRSVSWYQQTPGQGLQFLFEYFSETQRNKGNFPGRFSGRQFSNSRSEMNVSTLELGDSALYLCASSFLPQISYNSPLHFGNGTRLTVT.

This clone showed up just once. J is TRBJ1-2 and V is TRBV19; 7 nucleotides line up with TRBD1. After removal of 10 bases from V and 7 bases from J, the junction contained 6 bases not matched to a gene. The CDR3 covers 11 residues. CDR1 LNHDA and CDR2 SQIVND come from the germline V gene (reference sequence). The CDR3 region is CATKGTAGYTF. CDR3 DNA sequence: TGTGCCACTAAAGGGACAGCTGGCTACACCTTC.

V usage is TRBV7-9 and J usage is TRBJ1-5, with 7 bases lining up with TRBD1. Germline V gene data show CDR1 as SEHNR and CDR2 as FQNEAQ (reference sequence). The V segment lost 5 bases and the J segment 0 bases; nucleotides outside the gene matches: 4. The CDR3 loop spans 15 amino acids. The CDR3: CASSQGTASNQPQHF. CDR3 in DNA: TGTGCCAGCAGCCAAGGGACAGCTAGCAATCAGCCCCAGCATTTT.

This chain links TRBV5-4 with TRBJ2-2, with TRBD1 identical over 9 bases. Losses at the gene ends were 4 bases for V and 1 base for J; bases not matched to a gene: 5. Per germline, CDR1 SGHNT and CDR2 YYREEE (reference sequence). The CDR3 loop spans 16 amino acids. CDR3 sequence: CASSGQGTLNTGELFF. The CDR3 coding sequence is TGTGCCAGCAGCGGACAGGGGACGCTGAACACCGGGGAGCTGTTTTTT.

This chain uses TRBV18 with TRBJ1-5; D is unclear. Trimming cost V 2 bases and J 5 bases, with 7 bases left between them. The CDR3 has 13 residues. Germline assignment: CDR1 KGHSH and CDR2 LQKENI. The CDR3 DNA follows: TGTGCCAGCTCACCAAGGGCTGATCAGCCCCAGCATTTT. It translates to CASSPRADQPQHF.

This clone was seen a handful of times. The chain uses TRBV2 and TRBJ2-7; TRBD1 might be the D (6 bases). The CDR3 runs to 15 residues. V was trimmed by 7 bases and J by 0 bases, leaving 16 bases between them. Germline V CDR1 and CDR2: SNHLY, FYNNEI. The CDR3 here is CASTADRSISYEQYF. The CDR3 bases are TGTGCCAGCACTGCAGACAGGTCGATCTCCTACGAGCAGTACTTC.

The chain joins TRBV18 to TRBJ1-4, with D unclear. The CDR3 length is 14 residues. Germline V gene data show CDR1 as KGHSH and CDR2 as LQKENI. V lost 1 base, J lost 8 bases, and 11 bases lay in between. CDR3 sequence (DNA): TGTGCCAGCTCACCACAGGGTTACGTGGAAAAACTGTTTTTT. As protein: CASSPQGYVEKLFF.